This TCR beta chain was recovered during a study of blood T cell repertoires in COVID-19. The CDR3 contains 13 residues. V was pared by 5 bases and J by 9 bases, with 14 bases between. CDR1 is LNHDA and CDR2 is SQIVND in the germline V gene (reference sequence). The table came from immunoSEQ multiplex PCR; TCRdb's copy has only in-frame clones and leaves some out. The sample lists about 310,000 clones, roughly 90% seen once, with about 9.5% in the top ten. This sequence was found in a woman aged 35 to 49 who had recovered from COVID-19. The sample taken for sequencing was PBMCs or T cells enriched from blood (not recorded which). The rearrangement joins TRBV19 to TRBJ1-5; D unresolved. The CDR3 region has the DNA TGTGCCAGTAGTCCCCACCTGCGACTGCCCCAGCATTTT. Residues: CASSPHLRLPQHF.